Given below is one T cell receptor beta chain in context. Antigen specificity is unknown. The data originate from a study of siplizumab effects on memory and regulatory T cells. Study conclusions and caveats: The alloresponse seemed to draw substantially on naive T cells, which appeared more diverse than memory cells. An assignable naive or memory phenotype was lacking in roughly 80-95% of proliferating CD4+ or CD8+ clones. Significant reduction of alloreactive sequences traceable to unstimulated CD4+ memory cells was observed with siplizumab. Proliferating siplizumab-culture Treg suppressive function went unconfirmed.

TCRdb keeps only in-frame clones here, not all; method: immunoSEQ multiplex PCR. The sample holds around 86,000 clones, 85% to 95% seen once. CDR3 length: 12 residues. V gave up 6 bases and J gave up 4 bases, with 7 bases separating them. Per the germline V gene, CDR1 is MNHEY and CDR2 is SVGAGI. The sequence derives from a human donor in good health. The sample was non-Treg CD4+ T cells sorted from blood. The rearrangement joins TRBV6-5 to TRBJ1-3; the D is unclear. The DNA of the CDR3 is TGTGCCAGCAGCGACTACGGAAACACCATATATTTT. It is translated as CASSDYGNTIYF.